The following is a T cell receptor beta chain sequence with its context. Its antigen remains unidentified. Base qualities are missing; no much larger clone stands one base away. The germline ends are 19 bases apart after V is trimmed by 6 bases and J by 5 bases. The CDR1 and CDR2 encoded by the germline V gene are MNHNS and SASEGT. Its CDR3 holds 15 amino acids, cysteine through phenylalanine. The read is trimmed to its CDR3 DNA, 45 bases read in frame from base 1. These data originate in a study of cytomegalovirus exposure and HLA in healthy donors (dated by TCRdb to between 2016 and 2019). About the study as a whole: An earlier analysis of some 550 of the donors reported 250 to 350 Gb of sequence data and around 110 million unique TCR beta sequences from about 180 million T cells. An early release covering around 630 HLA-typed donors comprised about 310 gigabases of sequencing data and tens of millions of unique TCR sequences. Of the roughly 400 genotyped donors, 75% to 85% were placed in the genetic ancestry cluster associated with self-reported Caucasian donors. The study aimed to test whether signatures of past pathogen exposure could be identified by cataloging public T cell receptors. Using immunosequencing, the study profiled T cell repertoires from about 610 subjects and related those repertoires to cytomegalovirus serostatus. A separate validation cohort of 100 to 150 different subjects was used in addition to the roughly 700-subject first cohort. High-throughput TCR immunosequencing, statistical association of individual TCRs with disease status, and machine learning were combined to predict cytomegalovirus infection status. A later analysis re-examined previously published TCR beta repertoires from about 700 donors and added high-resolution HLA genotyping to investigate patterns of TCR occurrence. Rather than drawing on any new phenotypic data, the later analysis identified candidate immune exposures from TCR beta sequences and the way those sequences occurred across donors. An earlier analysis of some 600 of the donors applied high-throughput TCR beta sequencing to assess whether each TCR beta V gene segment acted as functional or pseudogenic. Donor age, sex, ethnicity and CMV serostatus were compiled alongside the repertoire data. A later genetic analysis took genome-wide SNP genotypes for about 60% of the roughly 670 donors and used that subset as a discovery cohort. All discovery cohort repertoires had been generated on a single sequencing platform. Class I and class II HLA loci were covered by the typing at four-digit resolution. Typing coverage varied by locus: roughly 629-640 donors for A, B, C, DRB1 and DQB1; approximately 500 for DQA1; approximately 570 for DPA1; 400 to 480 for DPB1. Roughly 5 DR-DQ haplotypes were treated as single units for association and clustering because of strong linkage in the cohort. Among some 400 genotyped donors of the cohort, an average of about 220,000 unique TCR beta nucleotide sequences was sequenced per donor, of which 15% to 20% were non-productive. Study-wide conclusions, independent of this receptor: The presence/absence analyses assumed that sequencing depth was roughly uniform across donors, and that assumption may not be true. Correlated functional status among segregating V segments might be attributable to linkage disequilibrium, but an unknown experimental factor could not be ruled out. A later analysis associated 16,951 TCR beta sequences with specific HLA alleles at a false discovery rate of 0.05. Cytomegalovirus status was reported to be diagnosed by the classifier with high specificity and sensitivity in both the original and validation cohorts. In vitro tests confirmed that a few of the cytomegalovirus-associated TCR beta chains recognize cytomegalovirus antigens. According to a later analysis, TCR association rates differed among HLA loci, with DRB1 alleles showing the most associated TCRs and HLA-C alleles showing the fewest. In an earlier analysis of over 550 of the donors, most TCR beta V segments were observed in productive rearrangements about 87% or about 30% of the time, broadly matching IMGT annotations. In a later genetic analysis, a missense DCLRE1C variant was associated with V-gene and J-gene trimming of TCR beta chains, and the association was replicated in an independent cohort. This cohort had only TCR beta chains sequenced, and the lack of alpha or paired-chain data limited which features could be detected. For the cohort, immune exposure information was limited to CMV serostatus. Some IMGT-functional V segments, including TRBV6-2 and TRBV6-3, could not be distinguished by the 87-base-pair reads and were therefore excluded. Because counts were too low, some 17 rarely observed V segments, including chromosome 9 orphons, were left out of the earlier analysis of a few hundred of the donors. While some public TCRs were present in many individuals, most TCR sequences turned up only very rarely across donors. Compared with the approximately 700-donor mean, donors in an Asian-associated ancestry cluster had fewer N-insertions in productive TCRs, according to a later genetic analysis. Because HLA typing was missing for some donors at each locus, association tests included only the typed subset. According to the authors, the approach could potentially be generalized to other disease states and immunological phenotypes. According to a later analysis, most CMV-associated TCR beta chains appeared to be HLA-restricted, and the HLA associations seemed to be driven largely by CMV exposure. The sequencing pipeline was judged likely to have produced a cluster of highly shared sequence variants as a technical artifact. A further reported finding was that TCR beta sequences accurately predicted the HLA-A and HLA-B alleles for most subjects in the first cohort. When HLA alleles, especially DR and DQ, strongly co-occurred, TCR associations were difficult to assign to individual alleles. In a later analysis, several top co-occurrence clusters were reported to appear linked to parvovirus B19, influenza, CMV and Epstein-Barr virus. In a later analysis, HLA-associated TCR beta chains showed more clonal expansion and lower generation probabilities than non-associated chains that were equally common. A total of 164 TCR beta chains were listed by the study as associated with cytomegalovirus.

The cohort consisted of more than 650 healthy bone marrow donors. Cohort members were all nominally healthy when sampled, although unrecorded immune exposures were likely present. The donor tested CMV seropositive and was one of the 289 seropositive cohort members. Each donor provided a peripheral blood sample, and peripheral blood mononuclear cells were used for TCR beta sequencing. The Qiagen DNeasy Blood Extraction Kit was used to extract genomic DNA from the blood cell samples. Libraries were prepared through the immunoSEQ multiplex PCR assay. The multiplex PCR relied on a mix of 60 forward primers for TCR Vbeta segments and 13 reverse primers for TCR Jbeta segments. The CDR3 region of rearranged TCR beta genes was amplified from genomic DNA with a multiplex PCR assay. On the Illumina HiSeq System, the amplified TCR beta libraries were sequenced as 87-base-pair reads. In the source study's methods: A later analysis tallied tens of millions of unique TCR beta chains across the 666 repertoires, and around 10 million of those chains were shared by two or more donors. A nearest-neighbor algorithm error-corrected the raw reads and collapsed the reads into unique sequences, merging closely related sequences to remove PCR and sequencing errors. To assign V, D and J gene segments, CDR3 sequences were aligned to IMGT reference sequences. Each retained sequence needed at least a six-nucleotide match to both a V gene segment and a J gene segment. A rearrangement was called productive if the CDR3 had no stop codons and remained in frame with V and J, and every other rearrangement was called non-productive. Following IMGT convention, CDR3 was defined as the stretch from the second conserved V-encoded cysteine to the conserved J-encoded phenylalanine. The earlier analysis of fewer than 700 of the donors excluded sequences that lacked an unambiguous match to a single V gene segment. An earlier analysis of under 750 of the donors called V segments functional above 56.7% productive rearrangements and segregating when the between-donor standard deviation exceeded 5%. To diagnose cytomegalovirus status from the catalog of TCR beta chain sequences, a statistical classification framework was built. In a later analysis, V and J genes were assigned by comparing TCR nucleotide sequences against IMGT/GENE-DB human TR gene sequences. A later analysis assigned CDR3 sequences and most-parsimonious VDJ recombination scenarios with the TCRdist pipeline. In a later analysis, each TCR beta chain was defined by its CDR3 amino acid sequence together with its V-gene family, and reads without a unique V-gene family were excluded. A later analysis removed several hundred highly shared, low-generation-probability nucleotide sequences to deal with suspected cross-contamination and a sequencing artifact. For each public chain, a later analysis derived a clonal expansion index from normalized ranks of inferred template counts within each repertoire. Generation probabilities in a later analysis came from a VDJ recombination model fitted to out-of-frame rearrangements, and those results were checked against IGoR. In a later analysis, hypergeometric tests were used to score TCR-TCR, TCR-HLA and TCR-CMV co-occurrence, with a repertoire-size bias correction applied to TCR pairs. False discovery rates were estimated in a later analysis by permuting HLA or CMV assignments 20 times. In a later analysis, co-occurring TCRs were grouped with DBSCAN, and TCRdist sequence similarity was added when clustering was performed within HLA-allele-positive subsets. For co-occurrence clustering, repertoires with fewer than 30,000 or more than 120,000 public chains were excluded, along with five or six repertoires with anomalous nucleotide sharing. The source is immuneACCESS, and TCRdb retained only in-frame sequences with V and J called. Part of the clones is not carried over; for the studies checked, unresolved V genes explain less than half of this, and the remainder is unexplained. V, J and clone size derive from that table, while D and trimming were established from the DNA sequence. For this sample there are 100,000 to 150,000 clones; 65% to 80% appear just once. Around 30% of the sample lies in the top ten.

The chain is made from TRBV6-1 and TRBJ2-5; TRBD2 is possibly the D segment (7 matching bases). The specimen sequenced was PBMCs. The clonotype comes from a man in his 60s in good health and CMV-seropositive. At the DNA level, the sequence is TGTGCCAGCAGCGCCGCCCGGGGGGCCGGGGAGACCCAGTACTTC. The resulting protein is CASSAARGAGETQYF.